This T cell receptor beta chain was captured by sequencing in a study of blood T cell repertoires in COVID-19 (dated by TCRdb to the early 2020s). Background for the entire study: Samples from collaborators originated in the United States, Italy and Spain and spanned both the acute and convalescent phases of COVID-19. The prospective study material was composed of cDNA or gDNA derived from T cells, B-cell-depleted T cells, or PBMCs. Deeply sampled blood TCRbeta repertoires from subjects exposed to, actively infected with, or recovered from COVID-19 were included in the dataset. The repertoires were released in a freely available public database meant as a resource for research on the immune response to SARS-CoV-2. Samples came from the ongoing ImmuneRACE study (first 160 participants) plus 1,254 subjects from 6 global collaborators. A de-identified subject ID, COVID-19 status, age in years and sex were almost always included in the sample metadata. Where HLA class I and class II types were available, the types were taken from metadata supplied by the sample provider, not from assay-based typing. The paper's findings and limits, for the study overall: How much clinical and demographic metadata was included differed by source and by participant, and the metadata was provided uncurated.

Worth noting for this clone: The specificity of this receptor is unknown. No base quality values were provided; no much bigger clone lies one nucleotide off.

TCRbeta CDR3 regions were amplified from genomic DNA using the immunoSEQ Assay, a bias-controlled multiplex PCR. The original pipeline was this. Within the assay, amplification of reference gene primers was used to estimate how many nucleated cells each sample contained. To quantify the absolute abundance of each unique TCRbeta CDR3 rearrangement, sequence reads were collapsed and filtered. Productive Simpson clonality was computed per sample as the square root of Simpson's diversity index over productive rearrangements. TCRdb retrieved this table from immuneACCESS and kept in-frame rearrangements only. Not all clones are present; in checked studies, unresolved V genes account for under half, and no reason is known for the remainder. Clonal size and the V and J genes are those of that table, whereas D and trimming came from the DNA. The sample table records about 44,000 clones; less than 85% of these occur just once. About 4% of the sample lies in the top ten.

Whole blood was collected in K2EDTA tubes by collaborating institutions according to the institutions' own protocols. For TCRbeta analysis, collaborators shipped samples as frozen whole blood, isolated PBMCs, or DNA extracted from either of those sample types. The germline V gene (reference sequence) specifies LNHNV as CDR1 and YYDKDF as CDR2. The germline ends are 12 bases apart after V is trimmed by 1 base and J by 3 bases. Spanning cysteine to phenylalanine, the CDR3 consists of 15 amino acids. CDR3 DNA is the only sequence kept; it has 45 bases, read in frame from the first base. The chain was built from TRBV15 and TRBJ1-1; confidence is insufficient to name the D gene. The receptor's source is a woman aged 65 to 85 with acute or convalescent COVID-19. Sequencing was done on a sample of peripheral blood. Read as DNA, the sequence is TGTGCCACCAGCAGAGCACCCCTTCTAGACACTGAAGCTTTCTTT. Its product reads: CATSRAPLLDTEAFF.